The entry below describes one T cell receptor (beta chain). J was trimmed by 9 bases and V by 2 bases; bases with no gene match: 7. The CDR3 is 17 residues long. CDR1 is KGHDR and CDR2 is SFDVKD in the germline V gene. The data were taken from a study of blood T cell repertoires in COVID-19. Across the whole study: The samples span acute and convalescent COVID-19 from the United States, Italy and Spain. PBMCs, B-cell-depleted T cells, or T cells provided the cDNA or gDNA that made up the material.

Assignment of participants to cohorts was predicated upon participant-reported clinical history. In the source study's methods: It was from reference gene primer amplification that nucleated cell counts were estimated. Clones were sequenced by immunoSEQ multiplex PCR, and TCRdb holds only the in-frame ones, with some missing. The DNA was the basis for D and trimming; V, J and clone size are from that table. The sample carries 150,000 to 200,000 clones, 80% to 85% recorded once. This chain joins TRBV24-1 and TRBJ2-1, with 15 bases lining up with TRBD2. The clonotype comes from a woman aged 55-69 years who had recovered from COVID-19. Sample: PBMCs or T cells enriched from blood (not recorded which). CDR3 amino acids: CATSDSGTSGGKSEQFF. CDR3 bases: TGTGCCACCAGTGATTCCGGGACTAGCGGGGGGAAGAGTGAGCAGTTCTTC.